This T cell receptor beta chain appears in the sequencing data of a study of cytomegalovirus exposure and HLA in healthy donors. Study observations and caveats: TCR clusters originating in the first cohort tended to co-occur in the 120 validation repertoires, according to a later analysis. The study designated 160 or so TCR beta chains cytomegalovirus-associated.

Data came from immunoSEQ multiplex PCR; TCRdb stores just in-frame clones and leaves some out. The sample has 300,000 to 400,000 clones, around 86% seen once; the top ten hold approximately 0.86%. The V end lost 8 bases, the J end lost 3 bases, and 11 bases lay between the germline ends. CDR1 and CDR2 from the germline V gene are SNHLY and FYNNEI. There are 12 residues in the CDR3. This clone was seen more than once but under ten times. The antigen is unknown. The sequencing input was PBMCs. The TCR originated in a woman in her late teens or twenties in good health and CMV-seronegative. The chain recombines TRBV2 with TRBJ2-7; the D gene is possibly TRBD1 (5 bases). The CDR3 DNA reads as TGTGCCAGCTTTAGGGGTATCTACGAGCAGTACTTC. Its protein is CASFRGIYEQYF.